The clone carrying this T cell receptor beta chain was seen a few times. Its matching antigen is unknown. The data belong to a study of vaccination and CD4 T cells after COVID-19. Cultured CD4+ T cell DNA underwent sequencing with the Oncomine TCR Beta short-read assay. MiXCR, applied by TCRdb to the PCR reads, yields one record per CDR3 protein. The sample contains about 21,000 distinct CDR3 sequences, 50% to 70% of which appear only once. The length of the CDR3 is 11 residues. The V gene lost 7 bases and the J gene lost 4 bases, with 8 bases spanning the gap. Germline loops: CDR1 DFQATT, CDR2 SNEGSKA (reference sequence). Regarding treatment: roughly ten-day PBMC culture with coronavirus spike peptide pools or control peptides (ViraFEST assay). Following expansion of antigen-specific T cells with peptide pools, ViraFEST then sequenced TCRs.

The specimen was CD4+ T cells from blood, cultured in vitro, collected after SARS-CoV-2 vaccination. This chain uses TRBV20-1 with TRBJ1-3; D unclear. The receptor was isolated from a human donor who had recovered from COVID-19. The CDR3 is CSVKAGNTIYF. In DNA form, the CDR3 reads TGCAGTGTGAAGGCAGGAAACACCATATATTTT.